This TCR beta chain was sequenced during a study of blood T cell repertoires in COVID-19. Study-level information: COVID-19 samples collected from the United States, Italy and Spain covered acute and convalescent phases.

Authors' processing steps: Amplified reference gene primers provided the basis for estimating nucleated cell counts. Only in-frame clones appear in the TCRdb table, and some are missing; sequencing was by immunoSEQ multiplex PCR. The DNA gave D and trimming, while V, J and clone size come from that table. The data contain around 400,000 clones, roughly 90% of them singletons. From germline, CDR1 is MGHDK and CDR2 SYGVNS. V shed 9 bases and J 2 bases; nucleotides not matched to a gene: 5. The CDR3 length is 13 residues. All enrollees were roughly 18 to 95 years old and from approximately 25 US areas. The chain joins TRBV25-1 to TRBJ1-2; 8 bases are shared with TRBD1. The source material was PBMCs or T cells enriched from blood (not recorded which). This sequence was found in a woman aged 25 to 39 who had recovered from COVID-19. The CDR3: CASLGQANYGYTF. The DNA for the CDR3 is TGTGCCAGTCTGGGACAGGCGAACTATGGCTACACCTTC.